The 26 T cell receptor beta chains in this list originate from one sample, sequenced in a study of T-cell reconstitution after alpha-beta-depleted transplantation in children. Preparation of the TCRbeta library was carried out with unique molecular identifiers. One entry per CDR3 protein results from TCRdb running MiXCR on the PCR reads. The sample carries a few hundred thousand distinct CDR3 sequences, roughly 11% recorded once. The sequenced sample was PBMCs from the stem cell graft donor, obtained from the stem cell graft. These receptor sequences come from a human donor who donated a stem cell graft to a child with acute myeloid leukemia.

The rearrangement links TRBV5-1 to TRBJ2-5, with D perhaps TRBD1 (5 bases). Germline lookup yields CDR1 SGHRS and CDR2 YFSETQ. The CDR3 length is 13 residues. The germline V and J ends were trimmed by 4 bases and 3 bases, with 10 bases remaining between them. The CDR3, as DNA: TGCGCCAGCAGCCCGGACACGAAAGAGACCCAGTACTTC. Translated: CASSPDTKETQYF.

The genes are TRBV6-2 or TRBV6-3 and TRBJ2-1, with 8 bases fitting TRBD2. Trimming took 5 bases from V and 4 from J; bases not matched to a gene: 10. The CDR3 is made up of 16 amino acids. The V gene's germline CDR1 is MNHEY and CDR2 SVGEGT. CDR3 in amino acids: CASSNGVAGPYNEQFF. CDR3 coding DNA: TGTGCCAGCAGTAATGGCGTAGCGGGGCCTTACAATGAGCAGTTCTTC.

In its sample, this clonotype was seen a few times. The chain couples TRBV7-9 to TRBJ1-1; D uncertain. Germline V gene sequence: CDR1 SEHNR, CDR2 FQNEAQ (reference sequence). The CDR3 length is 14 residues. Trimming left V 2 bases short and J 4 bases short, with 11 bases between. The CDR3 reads CASSLSWGFTEAFF. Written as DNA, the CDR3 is TGTGCCAGCAGCTTATCCTGGGGTTTCACTGAAGCTTTCTTT.

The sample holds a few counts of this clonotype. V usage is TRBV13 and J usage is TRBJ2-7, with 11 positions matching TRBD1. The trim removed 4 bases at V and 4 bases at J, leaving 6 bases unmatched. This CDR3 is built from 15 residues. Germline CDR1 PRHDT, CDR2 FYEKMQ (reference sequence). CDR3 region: CASSSRDRGLYEQYV. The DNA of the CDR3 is TGTGCCAGCAGCTCCCGGGACAGGGGGTTGTACGAGCAGTACGTC.

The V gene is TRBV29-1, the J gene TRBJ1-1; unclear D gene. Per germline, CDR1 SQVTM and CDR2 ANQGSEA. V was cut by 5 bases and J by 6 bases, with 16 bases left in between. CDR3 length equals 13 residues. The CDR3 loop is CSVLNYISSEAFF. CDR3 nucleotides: TGCAGCGTTCTAAACTACATAAGCTCTGAAGCTTTCTTT.

The CDR3 reads CASSLDGYRNQPQHF. The CDR3 DNA sequence: TGCGCCAGCAGCTTGGATGGGTATCGGAATCAGCCCCAGCATTTT. The chain joins TRBV5-1 to TRBJ1-5; D gene ambiguous. V was clipped by 0 bases and J by 4 bases, with 11 bases between them. The CDR3 is 15 amino acids. Germline V gene lookup returns CDR1 SGHRS and CDR2 YFSETQ.

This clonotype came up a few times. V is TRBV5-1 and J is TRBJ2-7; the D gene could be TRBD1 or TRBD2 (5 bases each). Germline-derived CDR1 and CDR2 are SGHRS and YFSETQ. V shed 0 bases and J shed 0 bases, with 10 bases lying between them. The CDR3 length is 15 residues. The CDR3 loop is CASSLAPGPSYEQYV. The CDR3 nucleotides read TGCGCCAGCAGCTTGGCCCCGGGACCCTCCTACGAGCAGTACGTC.

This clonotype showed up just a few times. CDR3 protein: CASSPPLGAAPQETQYF. The DNA of the CDR3 is TGTGCCAGCAGCCCCCCACTTGGTGCGGCCCCCCAAGAGACCCAGTACTTC. The chain uses TRBV7-9 and TRBJ2-5, with D uncertain. The CDR3 has 17 residues. Germline CDR1 and CDR2: SEHNR and FQNEAQ (reference sequence). V lost 5 bases to trimming and J lost 1 base, with 20 bases between them.

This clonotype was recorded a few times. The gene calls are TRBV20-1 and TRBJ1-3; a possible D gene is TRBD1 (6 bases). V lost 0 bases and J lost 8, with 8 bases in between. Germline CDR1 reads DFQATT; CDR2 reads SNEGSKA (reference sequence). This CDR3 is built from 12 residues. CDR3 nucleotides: TGCAGTGCTAGAGAAGAGGGGGACACCATATATTTT. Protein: CSAREEGDTIYF.

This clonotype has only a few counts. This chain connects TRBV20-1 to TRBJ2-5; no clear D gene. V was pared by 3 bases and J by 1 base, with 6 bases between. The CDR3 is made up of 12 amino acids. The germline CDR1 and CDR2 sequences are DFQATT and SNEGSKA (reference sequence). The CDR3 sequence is CSASPIQETQYF. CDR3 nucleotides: TGCAGTGCTAGTCCTATCCAAGAGACCCAGTACTTC.

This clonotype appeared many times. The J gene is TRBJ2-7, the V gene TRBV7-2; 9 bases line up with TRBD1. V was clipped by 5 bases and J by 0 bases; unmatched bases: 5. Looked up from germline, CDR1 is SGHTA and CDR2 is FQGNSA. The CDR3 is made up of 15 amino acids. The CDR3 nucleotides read TGTGCCAGCAGCCCGGGACAGGGTGTCTCCTACGAGCAGTACTTC. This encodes CASSPGQGVSYEQYF.

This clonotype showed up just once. The CDR3 loop is CASSLSGANLDIQYF. CDR3 sequence (DNA): TGTGCCAGCAGCTTAAGTGGGGCCAACCTGGACATTCAGTACTTC. V is TRBV11-2 and J is TRBJ2-4, with a weak D call TRBD1 (5 bases). This CDR3 is built from 15 residues. V lost 2 bases and J 8 bases, leaving 16 bases between the germline ends. In germline, CDR1 is SGHAT, CDR2 FQNNGV.

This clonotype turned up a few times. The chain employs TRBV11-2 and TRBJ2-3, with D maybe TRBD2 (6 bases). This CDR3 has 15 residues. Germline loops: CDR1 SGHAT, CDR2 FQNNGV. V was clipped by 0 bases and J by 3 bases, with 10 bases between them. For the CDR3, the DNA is TGTGCCAGCAGCTTAGAGTGGGGGAGGACAGATACGCAGTATTTT. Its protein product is CASSLEWGRTDTQYF.

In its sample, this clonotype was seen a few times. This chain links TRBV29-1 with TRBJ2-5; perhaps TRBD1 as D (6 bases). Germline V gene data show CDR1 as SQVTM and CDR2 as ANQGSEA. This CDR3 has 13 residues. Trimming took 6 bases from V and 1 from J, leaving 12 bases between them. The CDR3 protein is CSVAQGLQETQYF. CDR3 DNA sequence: TGCAGCGTCGCACAGGGCCTCCAAGAGACCCAGTACTTC.

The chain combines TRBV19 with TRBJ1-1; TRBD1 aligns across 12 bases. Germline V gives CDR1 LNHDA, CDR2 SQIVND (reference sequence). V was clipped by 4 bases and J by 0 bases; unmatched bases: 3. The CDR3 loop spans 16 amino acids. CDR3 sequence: CASSTGTGGLNTEAFF. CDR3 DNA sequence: TGTGCCAGTAGTACCGGGACAGGGGGCTTGAACACTGAAGCTTTCTTT.

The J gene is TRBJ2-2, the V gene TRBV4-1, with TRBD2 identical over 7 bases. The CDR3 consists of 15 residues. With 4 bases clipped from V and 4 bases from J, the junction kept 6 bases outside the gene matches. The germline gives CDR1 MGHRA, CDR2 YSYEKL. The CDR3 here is CASSPRAGSTGELFF. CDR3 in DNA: TGCGCCAGCAGCCCCAGAGCGGGGAGCACCGGGGAGCTGTTTTTT.

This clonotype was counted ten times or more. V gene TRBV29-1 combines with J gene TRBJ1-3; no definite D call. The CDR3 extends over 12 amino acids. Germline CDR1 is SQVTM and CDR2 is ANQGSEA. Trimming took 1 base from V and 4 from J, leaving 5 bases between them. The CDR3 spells CSVEGGGNTIYF. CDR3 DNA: TGCAGCGTTGAAGGAGGGGGAAACACCATATATTTT.

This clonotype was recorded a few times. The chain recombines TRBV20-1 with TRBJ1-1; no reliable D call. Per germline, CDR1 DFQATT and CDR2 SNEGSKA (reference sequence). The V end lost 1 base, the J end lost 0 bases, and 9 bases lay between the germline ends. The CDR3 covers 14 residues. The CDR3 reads CSARGEPLNTEAFF. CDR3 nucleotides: TGCAGTGCTAGAGGGGAGCCGTTGAACACTGAAGCTTTCTTT.

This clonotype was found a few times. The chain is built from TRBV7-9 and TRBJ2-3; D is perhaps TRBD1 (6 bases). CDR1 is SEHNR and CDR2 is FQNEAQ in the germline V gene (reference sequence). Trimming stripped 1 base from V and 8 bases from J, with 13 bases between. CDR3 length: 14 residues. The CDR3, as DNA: TGTGCCAGCAGCTTAGTGGCAGGGGACGGTACGCAGTATTTT. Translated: CASSLVAGDGTQYF.

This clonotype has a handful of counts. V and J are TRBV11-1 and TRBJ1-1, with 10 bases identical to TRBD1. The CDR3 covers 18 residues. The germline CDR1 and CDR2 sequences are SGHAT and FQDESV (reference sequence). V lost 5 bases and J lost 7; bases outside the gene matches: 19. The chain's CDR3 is CASSTGQGKNQFSREAFF. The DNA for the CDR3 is TGTGCCAGCAGCACGGGACAGGGGAAAAACCAATTCAGTCGTGAAGCTTTCTTT. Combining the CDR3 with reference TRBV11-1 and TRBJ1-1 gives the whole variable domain EAEVAQSPRYKITEKSQAVAFWCDPISGHATLYWYRQILGQGPELLVQFQDESVVDDSQLPKDRFSAERLKGVDSTLKIQPAELGDSAMYLCASSTGQGKNQFSREAFFGQGTRLTVV.

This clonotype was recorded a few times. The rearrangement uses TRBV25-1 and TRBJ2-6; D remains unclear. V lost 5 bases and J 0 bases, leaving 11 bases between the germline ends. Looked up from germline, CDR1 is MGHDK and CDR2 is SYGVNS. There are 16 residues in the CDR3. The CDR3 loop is CASSNRASSGANVLTF. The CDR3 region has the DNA TGTGCCAGCAGTAACCGGGCGTCCTCTGGGGCCAACGTCCTGACTTTC.

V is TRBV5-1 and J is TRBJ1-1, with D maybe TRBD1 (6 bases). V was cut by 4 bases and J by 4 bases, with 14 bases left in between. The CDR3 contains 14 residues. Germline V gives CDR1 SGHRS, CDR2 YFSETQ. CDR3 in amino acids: CASSKQGMGTEAFF. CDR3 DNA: TGCGCCAGCAGCAAACAGGGAATGGGCACTGAAGCTTTCTTT. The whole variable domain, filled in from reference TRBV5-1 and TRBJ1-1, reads KAGVTQTPRYLIKTRGQQVTLSCSPISGHRSVSWYQQTPGQGLQFLFEYFSETQRNKGNFPGRFSGRQFSNSRSEMNVSTLELGDSALYLCASSKQGMGTEAFFGQGTRLTVV.

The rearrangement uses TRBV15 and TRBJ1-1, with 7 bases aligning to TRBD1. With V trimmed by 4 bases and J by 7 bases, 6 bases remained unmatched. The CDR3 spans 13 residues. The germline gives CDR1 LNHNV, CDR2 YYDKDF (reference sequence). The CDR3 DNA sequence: TGTGCCACCAGCAACCGACAGGGAATTGAAGCTTTCTTT. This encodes CATSNRQGIEAFF. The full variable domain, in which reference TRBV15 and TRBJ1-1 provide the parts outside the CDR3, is DAMVIQNPRYQVTQFGKPVTLSCSQTLNHNVMYWYQQKSSQAPKLLFHYYDKDFNNEADTPDNFQSRRPNTSFCFLDIRSPGLGDTAMYLCATSNRQGIEAFFGQGTRLTVV.

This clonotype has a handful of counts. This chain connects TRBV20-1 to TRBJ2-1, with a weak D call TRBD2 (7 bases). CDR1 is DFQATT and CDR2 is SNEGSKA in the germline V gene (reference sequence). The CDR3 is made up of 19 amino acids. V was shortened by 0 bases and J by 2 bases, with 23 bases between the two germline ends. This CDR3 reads CSARDSWGGFAETYNEQFF. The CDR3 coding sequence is TGCAGTGCTAGAGATTCGTGGGGGGGCTTTGCGGAAACCTACAATGAGCAGTTCTTC.

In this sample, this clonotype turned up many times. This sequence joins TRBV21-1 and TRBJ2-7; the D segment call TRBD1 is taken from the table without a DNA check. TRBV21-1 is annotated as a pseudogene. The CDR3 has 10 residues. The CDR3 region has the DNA TGTGCCAGACCAGGGGGGGAGCAGTACGTC. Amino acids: CARPGGEQYV.

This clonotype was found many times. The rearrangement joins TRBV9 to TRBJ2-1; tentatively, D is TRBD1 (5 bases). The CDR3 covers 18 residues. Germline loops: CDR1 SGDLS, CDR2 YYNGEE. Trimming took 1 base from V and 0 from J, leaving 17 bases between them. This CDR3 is CASSVLSGQTHSYNEQFF. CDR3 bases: TGTGCCAGCAGCGTATTATCAGGACAAACTCACTCCTACAATGAGCAGTTCTTC.